The count of the clone carrying this TCR beta chain is one. The antigen remains undetermined. The sample belongs to a study of post-analysis software for immune sequencing data. Turning to the study itself: There were relapsing-remitting, secondary progressive and progressive-relapsing multiple sclerosis among the disease courses included.

Study observations and caveats: For normalized Chao1 diversity, multiple sclerosis patients scored significantly lower than controls did. Five or six TRBV segments, TRBV5-6, TRBV5-1 and TRBV20-1 among them, were found more frequent in patients than controls.

Tagging with unique molecular identifiers was a feature of the TCR beta cDNA libraries. TCRdb re-derived calls from the PCR reads in MiXCR, one entry per CDR3 protein. Of about 770,000 distinct CDR3 sequences in the sample, about half were seen once. CDR3 length: 14 residues. CDR1 is SQVTM and CDR2 is ANQGSEA in the germline V gene. Trimming cost V 7 bases and J 2 bases; bases outside gene matches: 5. The receptor was derived from a girl aged 5-17 years with multiple sclerosis. Sequencing was performed on blood. J is TRBJ2-3 and V is TRBV29-1, with 11 bases that match TRBD2. CDR3 loop: CSAGTSGYTDTQYF. Written as DNA, the CDR3 is TGCAGCGCCGGGACTAGCGGTTACACAGATACGCAGTATTTT.